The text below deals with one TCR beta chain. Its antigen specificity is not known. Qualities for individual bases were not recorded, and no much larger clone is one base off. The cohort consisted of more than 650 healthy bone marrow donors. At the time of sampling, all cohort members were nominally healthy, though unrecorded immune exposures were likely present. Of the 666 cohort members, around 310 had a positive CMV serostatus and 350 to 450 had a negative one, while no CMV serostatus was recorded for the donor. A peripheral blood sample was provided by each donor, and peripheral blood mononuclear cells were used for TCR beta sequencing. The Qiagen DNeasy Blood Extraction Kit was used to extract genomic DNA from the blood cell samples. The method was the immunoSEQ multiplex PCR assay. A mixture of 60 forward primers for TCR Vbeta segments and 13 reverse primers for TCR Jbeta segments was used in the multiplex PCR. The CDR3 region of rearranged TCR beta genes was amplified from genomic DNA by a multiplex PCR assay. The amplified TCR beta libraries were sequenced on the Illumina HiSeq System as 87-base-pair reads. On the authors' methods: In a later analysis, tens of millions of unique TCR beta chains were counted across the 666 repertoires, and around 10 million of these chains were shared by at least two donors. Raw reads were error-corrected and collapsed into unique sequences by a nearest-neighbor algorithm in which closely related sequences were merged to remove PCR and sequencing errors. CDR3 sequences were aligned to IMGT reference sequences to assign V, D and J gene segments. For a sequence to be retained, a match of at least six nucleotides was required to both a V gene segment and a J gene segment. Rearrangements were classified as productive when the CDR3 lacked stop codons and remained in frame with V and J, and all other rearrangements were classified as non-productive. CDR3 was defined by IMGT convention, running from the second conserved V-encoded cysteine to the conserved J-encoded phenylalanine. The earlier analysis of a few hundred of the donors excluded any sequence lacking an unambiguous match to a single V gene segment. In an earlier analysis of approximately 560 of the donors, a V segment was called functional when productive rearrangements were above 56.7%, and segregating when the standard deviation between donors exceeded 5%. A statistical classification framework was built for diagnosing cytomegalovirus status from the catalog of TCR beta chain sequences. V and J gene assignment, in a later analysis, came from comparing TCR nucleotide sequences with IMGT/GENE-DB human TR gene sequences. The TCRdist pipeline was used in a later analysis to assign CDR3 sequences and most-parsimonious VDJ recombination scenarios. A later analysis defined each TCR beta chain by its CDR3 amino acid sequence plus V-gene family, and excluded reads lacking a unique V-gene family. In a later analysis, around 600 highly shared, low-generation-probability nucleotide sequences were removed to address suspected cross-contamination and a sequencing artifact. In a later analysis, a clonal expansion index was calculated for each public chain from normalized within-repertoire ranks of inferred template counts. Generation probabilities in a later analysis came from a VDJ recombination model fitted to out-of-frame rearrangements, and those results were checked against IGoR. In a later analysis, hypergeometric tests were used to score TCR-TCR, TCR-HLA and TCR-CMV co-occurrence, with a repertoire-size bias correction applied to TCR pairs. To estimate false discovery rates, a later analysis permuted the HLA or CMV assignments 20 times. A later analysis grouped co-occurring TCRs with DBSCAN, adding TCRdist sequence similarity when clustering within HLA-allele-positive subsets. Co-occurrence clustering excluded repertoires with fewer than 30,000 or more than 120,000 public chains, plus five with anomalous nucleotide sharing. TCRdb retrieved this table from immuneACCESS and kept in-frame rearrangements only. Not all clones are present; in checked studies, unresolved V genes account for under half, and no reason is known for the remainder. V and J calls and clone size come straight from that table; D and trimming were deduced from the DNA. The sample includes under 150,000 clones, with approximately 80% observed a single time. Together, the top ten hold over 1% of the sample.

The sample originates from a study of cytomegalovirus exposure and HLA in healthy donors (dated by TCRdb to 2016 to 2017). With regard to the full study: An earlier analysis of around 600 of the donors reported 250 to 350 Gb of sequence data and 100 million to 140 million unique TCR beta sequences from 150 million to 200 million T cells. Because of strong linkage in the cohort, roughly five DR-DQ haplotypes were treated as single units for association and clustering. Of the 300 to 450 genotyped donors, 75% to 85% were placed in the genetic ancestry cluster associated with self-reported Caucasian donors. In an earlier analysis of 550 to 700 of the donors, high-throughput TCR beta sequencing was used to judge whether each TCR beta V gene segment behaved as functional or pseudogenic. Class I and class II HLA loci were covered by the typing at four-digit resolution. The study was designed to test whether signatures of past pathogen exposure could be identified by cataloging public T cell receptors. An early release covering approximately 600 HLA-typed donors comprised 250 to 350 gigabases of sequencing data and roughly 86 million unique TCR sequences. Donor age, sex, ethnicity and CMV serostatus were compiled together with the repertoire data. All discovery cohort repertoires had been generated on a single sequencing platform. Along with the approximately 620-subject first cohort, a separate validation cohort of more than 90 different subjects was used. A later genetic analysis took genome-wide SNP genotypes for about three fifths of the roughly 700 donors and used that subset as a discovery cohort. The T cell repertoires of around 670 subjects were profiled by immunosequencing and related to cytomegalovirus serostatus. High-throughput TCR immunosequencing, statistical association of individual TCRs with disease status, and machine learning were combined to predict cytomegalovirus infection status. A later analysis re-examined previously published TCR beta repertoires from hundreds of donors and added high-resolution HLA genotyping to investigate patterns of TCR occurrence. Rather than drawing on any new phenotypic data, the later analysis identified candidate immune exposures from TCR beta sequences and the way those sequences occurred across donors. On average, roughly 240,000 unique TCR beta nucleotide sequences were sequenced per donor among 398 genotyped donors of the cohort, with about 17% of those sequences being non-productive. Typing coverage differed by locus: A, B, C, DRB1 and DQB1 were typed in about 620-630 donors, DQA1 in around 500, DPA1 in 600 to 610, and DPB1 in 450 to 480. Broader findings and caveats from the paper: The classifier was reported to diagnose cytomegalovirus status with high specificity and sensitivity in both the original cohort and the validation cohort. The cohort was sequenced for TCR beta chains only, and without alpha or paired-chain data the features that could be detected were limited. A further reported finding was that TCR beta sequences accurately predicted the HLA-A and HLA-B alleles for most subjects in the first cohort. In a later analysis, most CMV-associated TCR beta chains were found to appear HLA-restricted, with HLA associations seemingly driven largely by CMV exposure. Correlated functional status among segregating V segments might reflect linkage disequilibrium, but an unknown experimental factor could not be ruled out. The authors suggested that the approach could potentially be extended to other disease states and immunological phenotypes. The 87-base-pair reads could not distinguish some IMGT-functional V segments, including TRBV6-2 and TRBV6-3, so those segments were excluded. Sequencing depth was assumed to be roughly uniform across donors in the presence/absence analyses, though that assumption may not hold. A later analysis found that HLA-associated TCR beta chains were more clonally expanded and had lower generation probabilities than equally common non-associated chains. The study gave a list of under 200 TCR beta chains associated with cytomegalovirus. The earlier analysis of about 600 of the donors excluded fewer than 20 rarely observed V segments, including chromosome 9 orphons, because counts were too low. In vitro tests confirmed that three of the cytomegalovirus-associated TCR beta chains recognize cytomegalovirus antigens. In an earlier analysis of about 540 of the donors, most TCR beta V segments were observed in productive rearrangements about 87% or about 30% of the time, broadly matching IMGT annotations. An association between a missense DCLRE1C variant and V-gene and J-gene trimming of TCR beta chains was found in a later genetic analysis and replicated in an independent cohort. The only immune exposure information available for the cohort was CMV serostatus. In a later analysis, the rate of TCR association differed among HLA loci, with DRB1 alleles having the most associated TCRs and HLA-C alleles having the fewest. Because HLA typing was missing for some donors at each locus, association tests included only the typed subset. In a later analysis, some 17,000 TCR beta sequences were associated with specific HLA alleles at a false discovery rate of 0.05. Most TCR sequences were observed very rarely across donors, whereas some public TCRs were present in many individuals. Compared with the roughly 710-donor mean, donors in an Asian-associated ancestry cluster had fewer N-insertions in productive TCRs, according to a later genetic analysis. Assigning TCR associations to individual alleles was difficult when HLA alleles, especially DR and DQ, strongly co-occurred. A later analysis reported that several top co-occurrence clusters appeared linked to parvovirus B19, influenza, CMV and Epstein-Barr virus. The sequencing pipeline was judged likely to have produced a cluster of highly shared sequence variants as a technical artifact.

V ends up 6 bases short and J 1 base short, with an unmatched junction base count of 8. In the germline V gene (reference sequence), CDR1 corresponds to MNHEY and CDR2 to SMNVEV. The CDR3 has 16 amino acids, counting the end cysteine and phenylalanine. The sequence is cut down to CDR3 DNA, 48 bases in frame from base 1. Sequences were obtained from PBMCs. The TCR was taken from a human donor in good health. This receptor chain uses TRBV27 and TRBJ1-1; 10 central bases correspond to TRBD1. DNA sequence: TGTGCCAGCAGGGCCGGGACAGGGGTCTGGAACACTGAAGCTTTCTTT. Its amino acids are CASRAGTGVWNTEAFF.